The 30 T cell receptor beta chains listed next were all sequenced from one sample in a study of spatial heterogeneity in lung cancer. Findings and caveats of the study: The number of expanded tumor alpha and beta chains correlated with mutation number.

These receptors have no known antigen. Time point here: sample taken at primary tumor resection. Each CDR3 protein is one row after TCRdb ran MiXCR on the 5' RACE reads. The sample has 20,000 to 25,000 distinct CDR3 sequences, roughly 10% seen once; the top ten hold 7.5% to 9%. Material: lung tumor tissue, obtained at surgery. The receptors derive from a male donor with early-stage non-small cell lung cancer.

This clonotype was observed a handful of times. The V call is TRBV18, the J call TRBJ2-7; possible D gene TRBD1, 6 bases. The CDR3 sequence is 15 residues long. Germline V gene data show CDR1 as KGHSH and CDR2 as LQKENI. The ends were cut back, 3 bases at V and 2 bases at J, with 14 bases in the middle. The DNA for the CDR3 is TGTGCCAGCTCACCTCAGGGGACGGCTACCTACGAGCAGTACTTC. As protein: CASSPQGTATYEQYF. Using reference TRBV18 and TRBJ2-7 for the parts outside the CDR3, the full variable domain is NAGVMQNPRHLVRRRGQEARLRCSPMKGHSHVYWYRQLPEEGLKFMVYLQKENIIDESGMPKERFSAEFPKEGPSILRIQQVVRGDSAAYFCASSPQGTATYEQYFGPGTRLTVT.

A few counts support this clonotype. The chain links TRBV12-3 or TRBV12-4 to TRBJ1-1, with 8 positions matching TRBD1. The V segment lost 5 bases and the J segment 0 bases; nucleotides outside the gene matches: 2. This CDR3 has 14 residues. The CDR3 region has the DNA TGTGCCAGCAGTCAGACAGGGGTGAACACTGAAGCTTTCTTT. Translated, it gives CASSQTGVNTEAFF.

This clonotype showed up many times. This chain links TRBV19 with TRBJ1-2; the D is unclear. The CDR3 loop spans 13 amino acids. V was pared by 7 bases and J by 4 bases, with 13 bases between. The germline gives CDR1 LNHDA, CDR2 SQIVND (reference sequence). In DNA form, the CDR3 reads TGTGCCAGTACTGTACCTGAGGGCTATGGCTACACCTTC. Translating gives CASTVPEGYGYTF.

The V call is TRBV7-2, the J call TRBJ2-7, with D hard to call. The CDR3 extends over 13 amino acids. V lost 7 bases, J lost 2 bases, and 12 bases lay in between. Germline V gene sequence: CDR1 SGHTA, CDR2 FQGNSA. Here the CDR3 reads CASNSLSTYEQYF. CDR3 nucleotides: TGTGCCAGCAATAGCCTTTCAACCTACGAGCAGTACTTC.

About this clonotype itself: Without the conserved terminal phenylalanine or tryptophan, this CDR3 likely stems from a read error. The chain has TRBV11-1 and TRBJ2-3; D gene uncertain. The CDR3 length is 13 residues. Between the trimmed V and J ends, which lost 1 base and 2 bases, there was a span of 4 bases. Germline V lookup: CDR1 SGHAT, CDR2 FQDESV (reference sequence). The CDR3 nucleotides are TGTGCCAGCAGCTTAGGGGTCACAGATACGCAGTATTCT. This encodes CASSLGVTDTQYS.

The chain carries TRBV20-1 and TRBJ2-2; D perhaps matches TRBD2 (5 bases). Germline values: CDR1 DFQATT, CDR2 SNEGSKA (reference sequence). The V end lost 1 base, the J end lost 6 bases, and 9 bases lay between the germline ends. The CDR3 loop spans 13 amino acids. DNA of the CDR3: TGCAGTGCTAGAGTGAGGGTCGCCGGGGAGCTGTTTTTT. Translating gives CSARVRVAGELFF.

This clonotype was observed many times. The chain has TRBV6-6 and TRBJ1-2; D is possibly TRBD1 (5 bases). The germline V gene encodes CDR1 MNHNY and CDR2 SVGAGI (reference sequence). The CDR3 is made up of 15 amino acids. Trimming removed 6 bases from V and 0 bases from J, with 14 bases in between. As DNA, the CDR3 is TGTGCCAGCAGAGGGTACAGGAGCTCTAACTATGGCTACACCTTC. Its translation is CASRGYRSSNYGYTF.

This clonotype was recorded many times. The chain is built from TRBV2 and TRBJ1-5, with 7 bases that match TRBD1. From germline, CDR1 is SNHLY and CDR2 FYNNEI. Trimming removed 6 bases from V and 4 bases from J; junction bases left unmatched: 6. The CDR3 has 14 amino acids. CDR3 nucleotide sequence: TGTGCCAGCAGACCCGGGACAGCAAATCAGCCCCAGCATTTT. It is translated as CASRPGTANQPQHF.

Many counts were recorded for this clonotype. The rearrangement joins TRBV9 to TRBJ2-3; 7 nucleotides agree with TRBD1. The V gene end was trimmed by 7 bases and the J gene end by 2 bases; junction bases not matched to a gene: 10. The CDR3 runs to 15 residues. Per the germline V gene, CDR1 is SGDLS and CDR2 is YYNGEE. CDR3 residues: CASGRTGELTDTQYF. CDR3 DNA: TGTGCCAGCGGAAGAACAGGGGAACTCACAGATACGCAGTATTTT.

At least ten counts were recorded for this clonotype. The V call is TRBV10-2, the J call TRBJ2-7; TRBD1 aligns across 9 bases. The V segment lost 2 bases and the J segment 0 bases; nucleotides outside the gene matches: 5. The germline gives CDR1 WSHSY, CDR2 SAAADI. The CDR3 runs 16 residues. CDR3 nucleotides: TGCGCCAGCAGTGAGCCGACAGGGGGTCACTCCTACGAGCAGTACTTC. Translated, it gives CASSEPTGGHSYEQYF.

Many counts were recorded for this clonotype. The gene calls are TRBV28 and TRBJ2-1; D is undetermined. CDR3 length: 11 residues. Germline assignment: CDR1 MDHEN and CDR2 SYDVKM. The ends were cut back, 6 bases at V and 9 bases at J, with 9 bases in the middle. The CDR3 DNA sequence: TGTGCCAGCAGCCTCCTTTCTGAGCAGTTCTTC. As protein: CASSLLSEQFF.

This rearrangement joins TRBV18 to TRBJ1-5, with unresolved D. The CDR3 totals 14 residues. The germline V gene encodes CDR1 KGHSH and CDR2 LQKENI. V lost 4 bases and J lost 5, with 12 bases in between. The CDR3 region has the DNA TGTGCCAGCTCACTCCAGCCCCTCGATCAGCCCCAGCATTTT. This encodes CASSLQPLDQPQHF.

This clonotype was found many times. The chain joins TRBV5-1 to TRBJ2-7; D not certain. Germline CDR1 SGHRS, CDR2 YFSETQ. Between the trimmed V and J ends, which lost 4 bases and 1 base, there was a span of 12 bases. This CDR3 spans 14 amino acids. The chain's CDR3 is CASSPGGGSYEQYF. CDR3 DNA sequence: TGCGCCAGCAGCCCCGGTGGCGGTTCCTACGAGCAGTACTTC.

In its sample, this clonotype was seen a few times. The chain employs TRBV19 and TRBJ1-4; D call uncertain. The germline V and J ends were trimmed by 7 bases and 0 bases, with 12 bases remaining between them. The germline gives CDR1 LNHDA, CDR2 SQIVND (reference sequence). There are 15 residues in the CDR3. The CDR3 DNA reads as TGTGCCAGTACTCAAGGGATTACAACTAATGAAAAACTGTTTTTT. Protein sequence: CASTQGITTNEKLFF.

This clonotype was recorded only once. The gene calls are TRBV6-5 and TRBJ2-5; the D gene is possibly TRBD1 (5 bases). Trimming removed 0 bases at V and 5 bases at J, with 13 bases between. In germline, CDR1 is MNHEY, CDR2 SVGAGI. This CDR3 comprises 15 residues. CDR3 DNA sequence: TGTGCCAGCAGTTACTCGAACAGGATAGGTGAGACCCAGTACTTC. Its translation is CASSYSNRIGETQYF.

This clonotype was seen a few times. The chain recombines TRBV10-3 with TRBJ2-1; 8 nucleotides align to TRBD2. CDR3 length: 15 amino acids. Per germline, CDR1 ENHRY and CDR2 SYGVKD. Trimming took 10 bases from V and 0 from J; bases not matched to a gene: 8. The CDR3 reads CATDSGKSSYNEQFF. CDR3 coding DNA: TGTGCCACCGATAGCGGGAAGAGCTCCTACAATGAGCAGTTCTTC.

At least ten counts were recorded for this clonotype. The chain joins TRBV28 to TRBJ2-3; 12 bases agree with TRBD2. This CDR3 has 17 amino acids. Germline-derived CDR1 and CDR2 are MDHEN and SYDVKM. The V segment lost 3 bases and the J segment 4 bases; nucleotides outside the gene matches: 8. In DNA, the CDR3 is TGTGCCAGCAGTTTTGGGCTAGCGGGAGGGCCGGCAGATACGCAGTATTTT. It codes for CASSFGLAGGPADTQYF.

This clonotype was found a few times. The chain is built from TRBV7-8 and TRBJ1-5; 7 positions match TRBD1. Germline V lookup: CDR1 SGHVS, CDR2 FQNEAQ. This CDR3 contains 15 residues. The V and J ends lost 5 bases and 4 bases, in that order; junction bases with no gene match: 8. CDR3 protein: CASSHDRDRNQPQHF. The CDR3 region has the DNA TGTGCCAGCAGCCACGACAGGGATCGAAATCAGCCCCAGCATTTT.

This clonotype was counted ten times or more. The chain uses TRBV7-2 and TRBJ2-3, with D possibly TRBD2 on 5 matching bases. V was clipped by 3 bases and J by 13 bases, with 14 bases between them. Germline V CDR1 and CDR2: SGHTA, FQGNSA. This CDR3 comprises 12 residues. For the CDR3, the DNA is TGTGCCAGCAGCTTTTCACGAGGGATAAAGTATTTT. Protein: CASSFSRGIKYF.

This clonotype was detected many times. The J gene is TRBJ1-1, the V gene TRBV7-3, with D possibly TRBD1 on 5 matching bases. V was trimmed by 3 bases and J by 0 bases, leaving 17 bases between them. Germline V gives CDR1 SGHTA, CDR2 FQGTGA. The CDR3 sequence is 17 residues long. The DNA for the CDR3 is TGTGCCAGCAGCTTGACGCTGAGGGGAGGCATGAACACTGAAGCTTTCTTT. Amino acids: CASSLTLRGGMNTEAFF. Full variable domain (remainder filled in from reference TRBV7-3 and TRBJ1-1): GAGVSQTPSNKVTEKGKYVELRCDPISGHTALYWYRQSLGQGPEFLIYFQGTGAADDSGLPNDRFFAVRPEGSVSTLKIQRTERGDSAVYLCASSLTLRGGMNTEAFFGQGTRLTVV.

This clonotype was found a few times. Since a much larger clone is just one base distant, this may be a read error. The chain recombines TRBV29-1 with TRBJ2-7; the D is unclear. Germline CDR1 and CDR2: SQVTM and ANQGSEA. V shed 4 bases and J shed 5 bases, with 9 bases lying between them. The CDR3 has 11 residues. The CDR3 sequence: CSVGESHEQYF. The CDR3 DNA follows: TGCAGCGTTGGGGAATCCCACGAGCAGTACTTC.

This clonotype was seen at least ten times. In nucleotides, the CDR3 is TGTGCCAGCTCACCCGGGCTGGGAACGGTTGGCTACACCTTC. This encodes CASSPGLGTVGYTF. The chain has TRBV18 and TRBJ1-2; D gene unclear. The CDR3 loop spans 14 amino acids. V was clipped by 3 bases and J by 7 bases, with 15 bases between them. Germline values: CDR1 KGHSH, CDR2 LQKENI.

This clonotype was recorded once. A clone one base away is much larger, so this may be a read error. Given the absence of the conserved phenylalanine or tryptophan at the CDR3 end, a read error is likely. V and J are TRBV18 and TRBJ2-7, with 7 nucleotides matching TRBD1. The CDR3 has 16 residues. Germline-derived CDR1 and CDR2 are KGHSH and LQKENI. This CDR3 is CASSRIDRATSHEQYS. The CDR3 nucleotides are TGTGCCAGCTCACGGATAGACAGGGCTACCTCCCACGAGCAGTACTCC.

The table lists this clonotype with many counts. The chain couples TRBV7-9 to TRBJ1-4, with 8 nucleotides matching TRBD1. Germline trimming cut 8 bases from V and 8 bases from J; bases unmatched to any gene: 10. Germline V gene lookup returns CDR1 SEHNR and CDR2 FQNEAQ (reference sequence). The CDR3 spans 14 residues. CDR3 sequence: CASGETGEEEKLFF. CDR3 DNA sequence: TGTGCCAGCGGCGAGACAGGGGAGGAGGAAAAACTGTTTTTT.

This clonotype showed up many times. This chain links TRBV4-1 with TRBJ1-2; D remains unclear. Germline V gene lookup returns CDR1 MGHRA and CDR2 YSYEKL. V was shortened by 2 bases and J by 5 bases, with 6 bases between the two germline ends. This CDR3 is 12 amino acids long. This CDR3 reads CASSQFEYGYTF. CDR3 nucleotides: TGCGCCAGCAGCCAATTCGAGTATGGCTACACCTTC.

This clonotype was seen many times. CDR3 DNA: TGTGCCAGCAGCTTAGCTACGGCAAACTATGGCTACACCTTC. Its translation: CASSLATANYGYTF. The chain links TRBV7-2 to TRBJ1-2; D not resolved. V shed 0 bases and J shed 2 bases, with 7 bases lying between them. Germline V gene sequence: CDR1 SGHTA, CDR2 FQGNSA. The CDR3 runs 14 residues.

This clonotype appeared many times. The chain recombines TRBV6-6 with TRBJ1-1; tentatively, D is TRBD1 (6 bases). The CDR3 is 15 amino acids. Per germline, CDR1 MNHNY and CDR2 SVGAGI (reference sequence). Deletions cut 6 bases from V and 6 bases from J, with 20 bases between. The CDR3 nucleotides read TGTGCCAGCAGAGGGGACACCTCCGCGGTAGCTGAAGCTTTCTTT. Translation: CASRGDTSAVAEAFF.

This clonotype turned up a few times. The chain uses TRBV7-9 and TRBJ2-5, with 7 bases lining up with TRBD1. Per the germline V gene, CDR1 is SEHNR and CDR2 is FQNEAQ (reference sequence). This CDR3 has 14 residues. V shed 2 bases, J shed 5 bases, and the junction held 5 bases outside the gene matches. The CDR3 reads CASSLTGVEETQYF. In DNA form, the CDR3 reads TGTGCCAGCAGCTTAACAGGGGTGGAGGAGACCCAGTACTTC.

This clonotype was observed a few times. This chain connects TRBV20-1 to TRBJ1-5; D unresolved. Germline V gene sequence: CDR1 DFQATT, CDR2 SNEGSKA (reference sequence). Trimming took off 0 bases at V and 6 bases at J, with 6 bases between the two ends. This CDR3 contains 12 residues. CDR3 in DNA: TGCAGTGCTAGAGATAAGGGTCAGCCCCAGCATTTT. It is translated as CSARDKGQPQHF.

This chain uses TRBV5-1 with TRBJ2-6; 11 bases line up with TRBD1. Germline V gene data show CDR1 as SGHRS and CDR2 as YFSETQ. This CDR3 contains 17 residues. The J segment lost 2 bases and the V segment lost 4 bases, leaving 5 bases of the junction unmatched. CDR3 DNA: TGCGCCAGCAGCCTCCGGACAGGGGGCACTGGGGCCAACGTCCTGACTTTC. It translates to CASSLRTGGTGANVLTF.